This T cell receptor beta chain was recovered during a study of T-cell reconstitution after alpha-beta-depleted transplantation in children. Unique molecular identifiers were built into the TCRbeta library. TCRdb independently ran MiXCR on the PCR reads; one entry per CDR3 protein. This table has some 590,000 distinct CDR3 sequences, more than 9% appearing once. This clonotype was detected many times. CDR1 is SGHRS, CDR2 YFSETQ, per germline. This CDR3 is built from 15 residues. V gave up 1 base and J gave up 2 bases; unmatched junction bases: 5. The receptor comes from a human donor who donated a stem cell graft to a child with acute myeloid leukemia. The chain recombines TRBV5-1 with TRBJ2-7, with 8 bases lining up with TRBD2. The sample in question was PBMCs from the stem cell graft donor, obtained from the stem cell graft. The chain's CDR3 is CASSLISGGTYEQYF. In nucleotides, the CDR3 is TGCGCCAGCAGCTTGATAAGCGGGGGAACCTACGAGCAGTACTTC.